Presented here are 3 T cell receptor beta chains from one specimen sequenced in a study of Graves' ophthalmopathy and Graves' hyperthyroidism. Amplified TCR beta CDR3 regions were obtained using RNA transcripts as template. HTBI primers were employed in first-round RT-PCR, then a second-round multiplex PCR followed. TCRdb ran MiXCR on the multiplex PCR reads and lists one entry per CDR3 protein. The table lists 740,000 or so distinct CDR3 sequences, about 44% of them singletons. Material: peripheral blood. These receptors came from an adult man with Graves' ophthalmopathy.

V and J are TRBV10-2 and TRBJ2-3, with 7 positions matching TRBD1. The CDR3 contains 17 residues. V lost 6 bases to trimming and J lost 4 bases; unmatched junction nucleotides: 16. Germline V gene lookup returns CDR1 WSHSY and CDR2 SAAADI. DNA of the CDR3: TGCGCCAGCAGCGAAAGGACAGGAGTAATGACTTCAGATACGCAGTATTTT. Encoded protein: CASSERTGVMTSDTQYF.

This clonotype occurred many times. V and J are TRBV7-6 and TRBJ2-5, with 7 bases lining up with TRBD1. This CDR3 has 15 amino acids. V trimming: 1 base; J trimming: 5 bases; junction bases outside the gene matches: 7. Germline CDR1 SGHVS, CDR2 FNYEAQ. The chain's CDR3 is CASSLGQGVGETQYF. CDR3 in DNA: TGTGCCAGCAGCTTAGGACAGGGAGTGGGTGAGACCCAGTACTTC. The full variable domain, completed using reference TRBV7-6 and TRBJ2-5, is GAGVSQSPRYKVTKRGQDVALRCDPISGHVSLYWYRQALGQGPEFLTYFNYEAQQDKSGLPNDRFSAERPEGSISTLTIQRTEQRDSAMYRCASSLGQGVGETQYFGPGTRLLVL.

With regard to this clonotype: The missing conserved phenylalanine or tryptophan at the end of this CDR3 makes a read error likely. V usage is TRBV25-1 and J usage is TRBJ1-2; no clear D gene. Germline CDR1 reads MGHDK; CDR2 reads SYGVNS. Trimming pared 8 bases from V and 5 bases from J, leaving 15 bases between. The length of the CDR3 is 13 residues. CDR3 nucleotides: TGTGCCAGCTCACCACCGGCCCAGTATGGCTACACCCTC. This sequence encodes CASSPPAQYGYTL.